What follows are 20 T cell receptor beta chains derived from one specimen sequenced in a study of T cells in Graves' hyperthyroidism and ophthalmopathy (dated by TCRdb to between 2018 and 2021). Library preparation used multiplex PCR. The sequencer listed for this sample is Illumina HiSeq 2000. Amplification of TCR beta CDR3 regions was carried out from RNA transcripts. The first round of RT-PCR for the TCR CDR3 was performed with the HTBI primer set and the Qiagen OneStep RT-PCR kit. TCRdb trimmed public reads at Q25 via fastp, called clones via MiXCR and kept in-frame beta chains. One record per CDR3 amino acid sequence lists the most common genes and DNA. Within this sample are about half a million distinct CDR3 sequences, with approximately 25% of them counted one time only. The top ten clonotypes cover approximately 11% of the sample. Sequenced input: blood. All receptors derive from a woman aged 25 to 45 with Graves' ophthalmopathy.

The table lists this clonotype with many counts. The chain is built from TRBV10-3 and TRBJ1-1, with TRBD1 matching over 8 bases. Looked up from germline, CDR1 is ENHRY and CDR2 is SYGVKD. Trimming at V came to 10 bases and at J to 3 bases, leaving 7 bases not matched to a gene. The CDR3 covers 13 residues. The CDR3 bases are TGTGCCACCAATGGACAGGGAGACACTGAAGCTTTCTTT. Residues: CATNGQGDTEAFF.

V and J are TRBV29-1 and TRBJ2-7; D assignment may be TRBD1 or TRBD2 (7 bases each). V lost 7 bases and J 3 bases, leaving 13 bases between the germline ends. The CDR3 runs to 12 residues. CDR1 and CDR2 from the germline V gene are SQVTM and ANQGSEA. CDR3 in DNA: TGCAGCGCCACAGGGGAGGGCTACGAGCAGTACTTC. Translation gives CSATGEGYEQYF.

Many counts were recorded for this clonotype. The chain couples TRBV2 to TRBJ2-5; TRBD2 might be the D (5 bases). This CDR3 is built from 15 residues. The germline gives CDR1 SNHLY, CDR2 FYNNEI. V lost 9 bases and J 4 bases, leaving 21 bases between the germline ends. For the CDR3, the DNA is TGTGCCAGAGGGAGCCTATCGGAAATGAGAGAGACCCAGTACTTC. Its protein is CARGSLSEMRETQYF.

J is TRBJ1-2 and V is TRBV20-1, with 8 bases identical to TRBD1. The CDR3 has 13 amino acids. Per the germline V gene, CDR1 is DFQATT and CDR2 is SNEGSKA (reference sequence). V shed 6 bases and J 4 bases; nucleotides not matched to a gene: 7. The CDR3 protein is CSAGTGDSYGYTF. DNA for the CDR3: TGCAGTGCAGGGACAGGTGACTCCTATGGCTACACCTTC.

This clonotype came up many times. The chain carries TRBV29-1 and TRBJ2-2; D is perhaps TRBD1 (6 bases). Per germline, CDR1 SQVTM and CDR2 ANQGSEA. V was shortened by 7 bases and J by 2 bases, with 11 bases between the two germline ends. The CDR3 is 13 amino acids. Here the CDR3 reads CSGQETNTGELFF. The CDR3 coding sequence is TGCAGCGGACAGGAGACAAACACCGGGGAGCTGTTTTTT.

This chain joins TRBV12-3 or TRBV12-4 and TRBJ2-5, with 9 bases identical to TRBD2. The CDR3 is 16 residues long. V lost 4 bases and J lost 1; bases outside the gene matches: 7. The CDR3 nucleotides are TGTGCCAGCAGTTCGCCCGTGACTAGCGGCCAAGAGACCCAGTACTTC. Translation gives CASSSPVTSGQETQYF.

This clonotype came up a few times. The chain carries TRBV7-6 and TRBJ2-1; D perhaps matches TRBD2 (5 bases). CDR3 length: 14 amino acids. V lost 1 base and J 9 bases, leaving 13 bases between the germline ends. The V gene's germline CDR1 is SGHVS and CDR2 FNYEAQ. In nucleotides, the CDR3 is TGTGCCAGCAGCTTAGTAGACGTTCGGGGTGAGCAGTTCTTC. Translating it yields CASSLVDVRGEQFF.

The CDR3 bases are TGTGCCAGCAGCGTAGGTGGGAGCGGGGCTTCCTACGAGCAGTACTTC. It translates to CASSVGGSGASYEQYF. The J gene is TRBJ2-7, the V gene TRBV9; TRBD2 agrees at 7 bases. There are 16 residues in the CDR3. J was trimmed by 1 base and V by 0 bases; bases with no gene match: 7. The V gene's germline CDR1 is SGDLS and CDR2 YYNGEE.

At least ten counts were recorded for this clonotype. The chain joins TRBV30 to TRBJ1-1; D is unresolved. Germline CDR1 reads GTSNPN; CDR2 reads SVGIG (reference sequence). This CDR3 contains 12 residues. V lost 2 bases and J 1 base, leaving 5 bases between the germline ends. Here the CDR3 reads CAWSTPNTEAFF. In DNA, the CDR3 is TGTGCCTGGAGTACACCGAACACTGAAGCTTTCTTT.

The genes are TRBV18 and TRBJ2-3; TRBD2 agrees at 13 bases. V was clipped by 1 base and J by 1 base; unmatched bases: 2. There are 17 residues in the CDR3. The V gene's germline CDR1 is KGHSH and CDR2 LQKENI. CDR3 nucleotide sequence: TGTGCCAGCTCACCACGGGGGACTAGCGGGGGCACAGATACGCAGTATTTT. Its protein product is CASSPRGTSGGTDTQYF.

A few counts support this clonotype. The rearrangement uses TRBV4-1 and TRBJ2-2; 9 bases agree with TRBD1. There are 15 residues in the CDR3. Trimming at V came to 2 bases and at J to 6 bases, leaving 4 bases not matched to a gene. Germline CDR1 reads MGHRA; CDR2 reads YSYEKL. CDR3 sequence: CASSQPGQGSGELFF. The DNA of the CDR3 is TGCGCCAGCAGCCAACCGGGACAGGGATCCGGGGAGCTGTTTTTT.

A few counts support this clonotype. A much larger clone differs by one base, so this may be a read error. This chain joins TRBV9 and TRBJ1-2; no clear D. The CDR3 totals 13 residues. The germline V gene encodes CDR1 SGDLS and CDR2 YYNGEE. The V gene lost 0 bases and the J gene lost 4 bases, with 7 bases spanning the gap. This CDR3 reads CASSVADGYGYTF. CDR3 nucleotide sequence: TGTGCCAGCAGCGTAGCGGACGGCTATGGCTACACCTTC. Full variable domain (outside the CDR3, taken from reference TRBV9 and TRBJ1-2): DSGVTQTPKHLITATGQRVTLRCSPRSGDLSVYWYQQSLDQGLQFLIQYYNGEERAKGNILERFSAQQFPDLHSELNLSSLELGDSALYFCASSVADGYGYTFGSGTRLTVV.

V gene TRBV7-9 combines with J gene TRBJ1-1; 9 bases are a match to TRBD1. V was clipped by 5 bases and J by 4 bases; unmatched bases: 8. CDR3 length equals 15 residues. Germline V CDR1 and CDR2: SEHNR, FQNEAQ (reference sequence). This CDR3 is CASSPTGGKFTEAFF. Written as DNA, the CDR3 is TGTGCCAGCAGCCCCACAGGGGGCAAGTTCACTGAAGCTTTCTTT. The full variable domain, its missing parts supplied by reference TRBV7-9 and TRBJ1-1, is DTGVSQNPRHKITKRGQNVTFRCDPISEHNRLYWYRQTLGQGPEFLTYFQNEAQLEKSRLLSDRFSAERPKGSFSTLEIQRTEQGDSAMYLCASSPTGGKFTEAFFGQGTRLTVV.

This clonotype occurred a few times. The CDR3 here is CASSYGNAGPPLHF. CDR3 coding DNA: TGTGCCAGCAGTTACGGGAACGCTGGACCACCCCTCCACTTT. The gene calls are TRBV6-5 and TRBJ1-6; no clear D gene. The CDR3 runs to 14 residues. V lost 2 bases and J lost 11, with 13 bases in between. Germline assignment: CDR1 MNHEY and CDR2 SVGAGI.

This clonotype was detected ten times or more. The rearrangement uses TRBV6-5 and TRBJ1-1; D gene unclear. Germline-derived CDR1 and CDR2 are MNHEY and SVGAGI. This CDR3 contains 16 residues. Trimming took 2 bases from V and 1 from J, leaving 14 bases between them. The CDR3 coding sequence is TGTGCCAGCAGTTACACGAGACGGGAATCGAACACTGAAGCTTTCTTT. This sequence encodes CASSYTRRESNTEAFF.

This clonotype turned up a few times. The chain combines TRBV29-1 with TRBJ2-2, with D perhaps TRBD1 or TRBD2 (5 bases each). The CDR3 has 14 residues. Trimming pared 3 bases from V and 1 base from J, leaving 9 bases between. CDR1 and CDR2 from the germline V gene are SQVTM and ANQGSEA. The CDR3 spells CSVDAGRNTGELFF. The DNA of the CDR3 is TGCAGCGTTGACGCAGGGAGGAACACCGGGGAGCTGTTTTTT.

V is TRBV6-1 and J is TRBJ1-2, with a tentative D call TRBD1 (5 bases). The CDR3 is 12 residues long. Germline CDR1 reads MNHNS; CDR2 reads SASEGT. V was clipped by 9 bases and J by 8 bases, with 16 bases between them. The CDR3 DNA follows: TGTGCCAGTGGGGACGGGGAACTGGGCTACACCTTC. This translates into CASGDGELGYTF.

This clonotype was seen ten or more times. The chain links TRBV24-1 to TRBJ1-5; 7 positions match TRBD1. Germline CDR1 KGHDR, CDR2 SFDVKD. Germline trimming cut 4 bases from V and 6 bases from J; bases unmatched to any gene: 2. The CDR3 is 13 amino acids. CDR3 amino acids: CATSEAGGQPQHF. The CDR3 region has the DNA TGTGCCACCAGTGAGGCAGGGGGTCAGCCCCAGCATTTT.

The rearrangement links TRBV10-3 to TRBJ2-2; perhaps TRBD2 as D (6 bases). CDR3 size: 13 residues. With 6 bases removed from V and 5 bases from J, the gap between germline ends came to 10 bases. Germline CDR1 is ENHRY and CDR2 is SYGVKD. The CDR3 here is CAIRYGRTGELFF. The DNA of the CDR3 is TGTGCCATCAGATATGGGAGGACCGGGGAGCTGTTTTTT.

The chain is built from TRBV19 and TRBJ1-1, with D unresolved. There are 13 residues in the CDR3. CDR1 is LNHDA, CDR2 SQIVND, per germline (reference sequence). Trimming shortened V by 3 bases and J by 1 base, and 6 bases separated the two germline ends. The CDR3 bases are TGTGCCAGTAGTATTTCGAGGAACACTGAAGCTTTCTTT. As protein: CASSISRNTEAFF.